The rows below give T cell receptor beta chains drawn from one sample of a study of T cells in Graves' hyperthyroidism and ophthalmopathy. TCRdb re-derived calls from the multiplex PCR reads in MiXCR, one entry per CDR3 protein. The sample holds hundreds of thousands of distinct CDR3 sequences, approximately 16% seen once. Input material: blood. These receptors were obtained from a woman in her 40s with Graves' ophthalmopathy. The CDR3 runs from the conserved cysteine through the conserved F or W. D genes are given only for firm matches. Clone size is not always given. Where it is, it says once, few, many or a class for expanded clones.

clone_size	v_call	j_call	d_call	cdr3_nt	cdr3_aa
few	TRBV28	TRBJ1-4	NA	TGTGCCAGCAGGGCCTCCGGAAATGAAAAACTGTTTTTT	CASRASGNEKLFF
NA	TRBV19	TRBJ1-1	TRBD1	TGTGCCAGTAGTATAACGGACAGGGATAGAGCTTTCTTT	CASSITDRDRAFF
NA	TRBV15	TRBJ2-2	NA	TGTGCCACCAGCAGCCTGACCTGGGAAACCGGGGAGCTGTTTTTT	CATSSLTWETGELFF
few	TRBV4-2	TRBJ2-5	TRBD2	TGTGCCAGCAGCCACCACGGGACTAGCGGTCAAGAGACCCAGTACTTC	CASSHHGTSGQETQYF
NA	TRBV4-2	TRBJ2-1	TRBD2	TGTGCCAGCAGCCAAGATTCCCCGGGGGGGGGCCCTATAAGTGAGCAGTTCTTC	CASSQDSPGGGPISEQFF
many	TRBV11-2	TRBJ2-7	NA	TGTGCCACCTCCCGGGACCTCCGCTACGAGCAGTACTTC	CATSRDLRYEQYF
many	TRBV20-1	TRBJ1-2	NA	TGCAGTGCTAGTCAGGACTTAGCTAACTATGGCTACACCTTC	CSASQDLANYGYTF
many	TRBV6-1	TRBJ1-2	NA	TGTGCCAGCAGTAAGGGACGCTTGCGGCCGGGCTACACCTTC	CASSKGRLRPGYTF
NA	TRBV7-2	TRBJ1-2	TRBD1	TGTGCCAGCAGCCCACCGGACAGGGTGGTTGGCTACACCTTC	CASSPPDRVVGYTF
many	TRBV30	TRBJ2-7	NA	TGTGCCTGGAGTAGAGGGGTCGCCTACGAGCAGTACTTC	CAWSRGVAYEQYF
NA	TRBV28	TRBJ2-2	NA	TGTGCCAGCTCCAGCGGCCAGAAGGAGCTGTTTTTT	CASSSGQKELFF
many	TRBV20-1	TRBJ2-7	NA	TGCAGTGCTAGAGATCGGCTAGTCGGAACCTACGAGCAGTACTTC	CSARDRLVGTYEQYF
NA	TRBV11-2	TRBJ1-2	TRBD1	TGTGCCAGCAGCACAGCGACAGGGAACTATGGCTACACCTTC	CASSTATGNYGYTF
NA	TRBV3-1	TRBJ2-2	TRBD1	TGTGCCAGCAGCCACAGGGGGCAGAGCACCGGGGAGCTGTTTTTT	CASSHRGQSTGELFF
many	TRBV18	TRBJ1-2	TRBD1	TGTGCCAGCTCACCCCCCGGGACAGGGAACTATGGCTACACCTTC	CASSPPGTGNYGYTF
many	TRBV27	TRBJ1-4	TRBD1	TGTGCCAGCAGTTCCCACAGGGGAATAGATGAAAAACTGTTTTTT	CASSSHRGIDEKLFF
many	TRBV2	TRBJ2-1	NA	TGTGCCAGCAGTGAATACAGGGTGATGAACAATGAGCAGTTCTTC	CASSEYRVMNNEQFF
many	TRBV2	TRBJ2-5	TRBD2	TGTGCCAGCAGTCCCCTAGCGGGAGCAGAGACCCAGTACTTC	CASSPLAGAETQYF
NA	TRBV20-1	TRBJ2-1	NA	TGCAGTGCTAGAGATAGGAGACTCGGATACAATGAGCAGTTCTTC	CSARDRRLGYNEQFF
NA	TRBV6-1	TRBJ2-1	NA	TGTGCCAGCAGCCTTGGACTGCCTAGTCTTCGGCAGTTCTTC	CASSLGLPSLRQFF
many	TRBV11-2	TRBJ1-5	TRBD1	TGTGCCAGCAGCCAGGGGACAGGGCGCAATCAGCCCCAGCATTTT	CASSQGTGRNQPQHF
few	TRBV7-9	TRBJ2-5	NA	TGTGCCAGCAGCTTATACACGTCCCAAGAGACCCAGTACTTC	CASSLYTSQETQYF
many	TRBV3-1	TRBJ1-5	NA	TGTGCCAGCAGCCAATCAAGAGGCAATCAGCCCCAGCATTTT	CASSQSRGNQPQHF
many	TRBV28	TRBJ2-3	NA	TGTGCCAGCAGTTACCAGGGTTACAGAGATACGCAGTATTTT	CASSYQGYRDTQYF
many	TRBV5-1	TRBJ2-3	NA	TGCGCCAGCAGCCCGACTAGGCTCACAGATACGCAGTATTTT	CASSPTRLTDTQYF
NA	TRBV28	TRBJ2-7	NA	TGTGCCAGCACCCCGACTGGCGGGATCTCCTACGAGCAGTACTTC	CASTPTGGISYEQYF
few	TRBV5-1	TRBJ2-5	TRBD2	TGCGCCAGCAGCTTGCTGACTAGCGGGCAAGAGACCCAGTACTTC	CASSLLTSGQETQYF
NA	TRBV6-2/TRBV6-3	TRBJ2-1	TRBD2	TGTGCCAGCAGTTACAGGACTAGCGCTTACAATGAGCAGTTCTTC	CASSYRTSAYNEQFF
NA	TRBV27	TRBJ2-3	TRBD2	TGTGCCAGCAGTTTAGGACTAGGACTCACAGATACGCAGTATTTT	CASSLGLGLTDTQYF
NA	TRBV28	TRBJ2-2	TRBD2	TGTGCCAGCTCCTTCTTCGCGCCGGGACTAGCGGGGGCCTCAACCGGGGAGCTGTTTTTT	CASSFFAPGLAGASTGELFF
NA	TRBV11-1	TRBJ1-6	NA	TGTGCCCTAGAAAGGGGGACGGATAATTCACCCCTCCACTTT	CALERGTDNSPLHF
few	TRBV4-1	TRBJ2-1	NA	TGCGCCAGCAGCTCAGTCCGGCGGGGCGGGGAGAACTACAATGAGCAGTTCTTC	CASSSVRRGGENYNEQFF
NA	TRBV19	TRBJ2-7	TRBD2	TGTGCCAGTAGTGCCCGTAGCGGGAGGCCCCAGTCCTACGAGCAGTACTTC	CASSARSGRPQSYEQYF
many	TRBV30	TRBJ1-4	TRBD1	TGTGCCTGGAGTAAGATAGACAGGGGGTTTGAAAAACTGTTTTTT	CAWSKIDRGFEKLFF
NA	TRBV18	TRBJ2-1	TRBD1	TGTGCCAGCTCACCGTTAGGGACAGGGCACAATGAGCAGTTCTTC	CASSPLGTGHNEQFF
many	TRBV20-1	TRBJ2-7	NA	TGCAGTGCTAGAGATGGTACAGACAGCTACGAGCAGTACTTC	CSARDGTDSYEQYF
NA	TRBV12-3/TRBV12-4	TRBJ2-7	NA	TGTGCCAGCAGTACGACAGGTTCAACCTACAATGAGCAGTACTTC	CASSTTGSTYNEQYF
few	TRBV20-1	TRBJ2-3	NA	TGCAGTGCTAGAGTTGGGGGCAGGGAAGCAGATACGCAGTATTTT	CSARVGGREADTQYF
few	TRBV11-3	TRBJ2-6	TRBD1	TGTGCCAGCAGCCTTCGGACAGGGGGTGTATGTTCCGGGGCCAACGTCCTGACTTTC	CASSLRTGGVCSGANVLTF
few	TRBV20-1	TRBJ1-2	NA	TGCAGTGCGAGAGAGGGATCCTACTATGGCTACACCTTC	CSAREGSYYGYTF
few	TRBV24-1	TRBJ2-1	NA	TGTGCCACCAGTGATCCAACGGGACAAACCAATGAGCAGTTCTTC	CATSDPTGQTNEQFF
many	TRBV2	TRBJ2-7	NA	TGTGCCAGCAGCTCAGACTTCTACGAGCAGTACTTC	CASSSDFYEQYF
many	TRBV27	TRBJ2-2	NA	TGTGCCAGCAGTTTATTTATTTCCGGGGAGCTGTTTTTT	CASSLFISGELFF
few	TRBV7-3	TRBJ1-2	NA	TGTGCCAGCAGCTTAGGTCATCCCTATGGCCACACCTTC	CASSLGHPYGHTF
few	TRBV20-1	TRBJ1-1	NA	TGCAGTGCTAGGCCAGGGGTCCTACAAGCTTTCTTT	CSARPGVLQAFF
many	TRBV2	TRBJ1-4	NA	TGTGCCAGCGCGCAGGAGGTTGAAAAACTGTTTTTT	CASAQEVEKLFF
many	TRBV27	TRBJ2-7	NA	TGTGCCAGCCCCACTAGGCCCTACGAGCAGTACTTC	CASPTRPYEQYF
many	TRBV30	TRBJ2-3	NA	TGTGCCTGGACTCGTGGGAATAAGGGCACAGATACGCAGTATTTT	CAWTRGNKGTDTQYF
many	TRBV11-2	TRBJ2-7	NA	TGTGCCAGCAGCTTAGACAGCGGTCCCTACGAGCAGTACTTC	CASSLDSGPYEQYF
many	TRBV11-2	TRBJ1-1	NA	TGTGCCAGCAGCCGGCTGGCAGGGAGATTCACTGAAGCTTTCTTT	CASSRLAGRFTEAFF
many	TRBV11-2	TRBJ2-1	NA	TGTGCCAGCAGCTTTGAGGGGCTACTCGAGCAGTTCTTC	CASSFEGLLEQFF
few	TRBV7-8	TRBJ2-1	NA	TGTGCCAGCAGCTTAGTATTGTGGCTAGCGAGATATGAGTCCTCCTACAATGAGCAGTTCTTC	CASSLVLWLARYESSYNEQFF